Listed below are T cell receptor beta chains from one sample, sequenced in a study of T cell repertoires in cytomegalovirus infection. Their target antigens are unknown. TCRdb re-analysed the reads in MiXCR, keeping a single row per CDR3 protein. The sample gives under 850,000 distinct CDR3 sequences, around 31% of which show up once; 15% to 20% is in the top ten. This material consisted of cultured PBMCs, taken from culture after CMV antigen stimulation. The receptors were gathered from a human donor in good health (CMV status not recorded). Some clones in this sample may be carry-over from other donors' samples. CDR3s include the opening cysteine and the closing phenylalanine or tryptophan. Fields, in order: clone size, J gene, V gene, D gene, CDR3 DNA, CDR3 protein. The D gene is left open where the match is weak. Clone sizes are given selectively: once, few, many, or a class where the clone is expanded.

>.|TRBJ2-7|TRBV9|.
TGTGCCAGCAGCGATGCTGTCGAGCAGTACTTC
CASSDAVEQYF
>many|TRBJ2-2|TRBV7-2|TRBD2
TGTGCCAGCAGCTTAGTTCCAGCGGGGGGCCCAAACACCGGGGAGCTGTTTTTT
CASSLVPAGGPNTGELFF
>few|TRBJ1-2|TRBV6-5|.
TGTGCCAGCAGTTACTCGAAGGTTTCCGGAAGTGGCTACACCTTC
CASSYSKVSGSGYTF
>.|TRBJ2-4|TRBV7-9|.
TGTGCCAGCAGCTTAAATAAGCCGGAGCGAATTCAGTACTTC
CASSLNKPERIQYF
>.|TRBJ1-4|TRBV12-3/TRBV12-4|.
TGTGCCAGCAATTTGGGAAGGAGGCCCCCGAAGAAACTGTTTTTT
CASNLGRRPPKKLFF
>.|TRBJ2-4|TRBV12-3/TRBV12-4|.
TGTGCCAGCAGGAGAGATTTAGCCAAAAACATTCAGTACTTC
CASRRDLAKNIQYF
>.|TRBJ2-3|TRBV10-3|.
TGTGCCATCAGTTACAGCGGTACAGATACGCAGTATTTT
CAISYSGTDTQYF
>many|TRBJ2-7|TRBV7-2|TRBD1
TGTGCCAGCAGATTTCAGGGGGCGACCTACGAGCAGTACTTC
CASRFQGATYEQYF
>many|TRBJ2-1|TRBV7-2|TRBD2
TGTGCCAGCAGCCTTAGCGGGAGGGCCTTCGACAATGAGCAGTTCTTC
CASSLSGRAFDNEQFF
>.|TRBJ2-1|TRBV4-3|TRBD2
TGCGCCAGCAGCCATATAACTAGCGATGAGCAGTTCTTC
CASSHITSDEQFF
>few|TRBJ2-2|TRBV5-4|.
TGTGCCAGCAGCTTACAAGGGAGCACCGGGGAGCTGTTTTTT
CASSLQGSTGELFF
>many|TRBJ1-1|TRBV7-2|.
TGTGCCAGCAGCTTATACCAAAACACTGAAGCTTTCTTT
CASSLYQNTEAFF
>.|TRBJ2-3|TRBV14|TRBD2
TGTGCCAGCAGCCGCCGACTAGCTTCAAACACAGATACGCAGTATTTT
CASSRRLASNTDTQYF
>few|TRBJ2-7|TRBV4-3|.
TGCGCCAGCAGCCAAAGGCTGGGGATCCTCTACGAGCAGTACTTC
CASSQRLGILYEQYF
>.|TRBJ2-3|TRBV24-1|TRBD2
TGTGCCACCAGTGACCCCCTTCCTAGCGGGGGATCCACAGATACGCAGTATTTT
CATSDPLPSGGSTDTQYF
>.|TRBJ2-5|TRBV7-9|.
TGTGCCAGCACCTATGGGAGGGAGACCCAGTACTTC
CASTYGRETQYF
>.|TRBJ2-7|TRBV7-2|.
TGTGCCAGCAGCTTCACACCTTTGGAGCAGTACTTC
CASSFTPLEQYF
>.|TRBJ2-5|TRBV6-1|.
TGTGCCAGCAGTGAAGGGACCCCGGCCCAGTACTTC
CASSEGTPAQYF
>.|TRBJ1-5|TRBV2|.
TGTGCCAGCAGTGAAGCCGGCAGGACTTATAGCAATCAGCCCCAGCATTTT
CASSEAGRTYSNQPQHF
>.|TRBJ2-3|TRBV20-1|.
TGCAGTGCTAGTAGGGGGGGGGCTTGGTATTTT
CSASRGGAWYF
>.|TRBJ1-1|TRBV19|.
TGTGCCAGTAAAACCCGACGGACGAACACTGAAGCTTTCTTT
CASKTRRTNTEAFF
>.|TRBJ2-1|TRBV12-3/TRBV12-4|TRBD2
TGTGCCAGCAGTATTAGCGGGAGGGCCCATGAGCAGTTCTTC
CASSISGRAHEQFF
>many|TRBJ1-6|TRBV12-3/TRBV12-4|.
TGTGCCAGCAGTTTAGAACAGTATAATTCACCCCTCCACTTT
CASSLEQYNSPLHF
>many|TRBJ2-7|TRBV7-2|.
TGTGCCAGCAGCTTGACTGGGACGTCAGACTACGAGCAGTACTTC
CASSLTGTSDYEQYF
>.|TRBJ2-1|TRBV7-8|.
TGTGCCAGCAGAATAGGGGGAATTCCCTACAATGAGCAGTTCTTC
CASRIGGIPYNEQFF
>few|TRBJ2-5|TRBV7-2|.
TGTGCCAGCAGCTTAGTACCCAGCCCAGAGACCCAGTACTTC
CASSLVPSPETQYF
>.|TRBJ1-1|TRBV4-3|.
TGCGCCAGCAGCGACAGCCATGATTCTTTTTCAGAAGCTTTCTTT
CASSDSHDSFSEAFF
>.|TRBJ1-2|TRBV7-2|.
TGTGCCAGCAGCTCCGGGATCGGCTATGCCTACACCTTC
CASSSGIGYAYTF
>.|TRBJ2-1|TRBV6-1|TRBD2
TGTGCCAGCAGTTATTACGGACTAGCGGGACGGGGTGGGAATGAGCAGTTCTTC
CASSYYGLAGRGGNEQFF
>many|TRBJ2-2|TRBV7-2|.
TGTGCCAGCAGCTTAGTGGGCACCGGCGGGGAGCTGTTTTTT
CASSLVGTGGELFF
>.|TRBJ2-1|TRBV7-8|.
TGTGCCAGCAGCCTCGGGACTTGGAATGAGCAGTTCTTC
CASSLGTWNEQFF